This T cell receptor (beta chain) was recovered during a study of blood T cell repertoires in COVID-19. Background on the study: Both acute and convalescent COVID-19 samples were obtained from the United States, Italy and Spain.

The authors' processing: Estimated nucleated cell counts came from reference gene primer amplification. Assay: immunoSEQ multiplex PCR; the TCRdb copy retains only in-frame clones and omits some. V and J calls and clone size come straight from that table; D and trimming were deduced from the DNA. The sample includes more than 200,000 clones, 80% to 90% of them seen just once. The CDR3 spans 14 residues. The germline gives CDR1 WNHNN, CDR2 SYGVQD (reference sequence). With V trimmed by 8 bases and J by 7 bases, 13 bases remained unmatched. This sequence joins TRBV10-1 and TRBJ1-1, with TRBD1 matching over 7 bases. This TCR derives from a man between 60 and 70 years old with acute or convalescent COVID-19. Sequencing was performed on peripheral blood. The CDR3 here is CASPQISGTDEAFF. The CDR3 DNA reads as TGCGCCAGCCCCCAGATTTCCGGGACAGATGAAGCTTTCTTT.